This T cell receptor beta chain was recovered during a study of identifying expanded T cells in peripheral blood. The study's findings and limits: Roughly two-week clone count variance significantly increased as total template count grew. Over approximately two and four weeks, about 15 and 19 clones changed, versus around 1.2 between replicates.

The data were produced by immunoSEQ multiplex PCR, yet TCRdb's version contains in-frame clones alone and is incomplete. The data hold about 100,000 clones, with around 88% observed a single time. During the collection period, no donor immune events like infections were recorded. In the case of this clone: Its antigen is not identified.

Sequencing used blood. The clonotype was recovered from a person aged 18 to 75 in good health.

CDR3 residues: CASRSGQSSYNEQFF. The CDR3 coding sequence is TGTGCCAGCAGATCAGGTCAGAGCTCCTACAATGAGCAGTTCTTC. V usage is TRBV11-2 and J usage is TRBJ2-1, with unresolved D. The germline gives CDR1 SGHAT, CDR2 FQNNGV. This CDR3 region has 15 residues. V shed 6 bases and J shed 0 bases, with 12 bases lying between them.